The 2 T cell receptor beta chains reported below all come from one sample, sequenced in a study of blood T cell repertoires in COVID-19. Assay used: immunoSEQ multiplex PCR; TCRdb lists only in-frame clones, some missing. The data contain roughly 250,000 clones, 83% of them singletons. Sequencing used peripheral blood. The receptors were gathered from a human donor in a cohort sampled during active COVID-19.

DNA of the CDR3: TGTGCCAGCAGTGAGAACTCGAACACCGGGGAGCTGTTTTTT. Translated, it gives CASSENSNTGELFF. V and J are TRBV6-4 and TRBJ2-2, with D uncertain. Trimming removed 3 bases at V and 0 bases at J, with 5 bases between. The CDR3 loop spans 14 amino acids. The germline V gene has CDR1 MRHNA and CDR2 SNTAGT.

The chain links TRBV10-2 to TRBJ1-3, with D perhaps matching TRBD1 (6 bases). With 2 bases removed from V and 0 bases from J, the gap between germline ends came to 14 bases. CDR1 and CDR2 (germline): WSHSY, SAAADI. This CDR3 contains 17 residues. The CDR3 sequence: CASSETGLGFSGNTIYF. The CDR3 DNA sequence: TGCGCCAGCAGTGAGACAGGGTTGGGATTCTCTGGAAACACCATATATTTT.